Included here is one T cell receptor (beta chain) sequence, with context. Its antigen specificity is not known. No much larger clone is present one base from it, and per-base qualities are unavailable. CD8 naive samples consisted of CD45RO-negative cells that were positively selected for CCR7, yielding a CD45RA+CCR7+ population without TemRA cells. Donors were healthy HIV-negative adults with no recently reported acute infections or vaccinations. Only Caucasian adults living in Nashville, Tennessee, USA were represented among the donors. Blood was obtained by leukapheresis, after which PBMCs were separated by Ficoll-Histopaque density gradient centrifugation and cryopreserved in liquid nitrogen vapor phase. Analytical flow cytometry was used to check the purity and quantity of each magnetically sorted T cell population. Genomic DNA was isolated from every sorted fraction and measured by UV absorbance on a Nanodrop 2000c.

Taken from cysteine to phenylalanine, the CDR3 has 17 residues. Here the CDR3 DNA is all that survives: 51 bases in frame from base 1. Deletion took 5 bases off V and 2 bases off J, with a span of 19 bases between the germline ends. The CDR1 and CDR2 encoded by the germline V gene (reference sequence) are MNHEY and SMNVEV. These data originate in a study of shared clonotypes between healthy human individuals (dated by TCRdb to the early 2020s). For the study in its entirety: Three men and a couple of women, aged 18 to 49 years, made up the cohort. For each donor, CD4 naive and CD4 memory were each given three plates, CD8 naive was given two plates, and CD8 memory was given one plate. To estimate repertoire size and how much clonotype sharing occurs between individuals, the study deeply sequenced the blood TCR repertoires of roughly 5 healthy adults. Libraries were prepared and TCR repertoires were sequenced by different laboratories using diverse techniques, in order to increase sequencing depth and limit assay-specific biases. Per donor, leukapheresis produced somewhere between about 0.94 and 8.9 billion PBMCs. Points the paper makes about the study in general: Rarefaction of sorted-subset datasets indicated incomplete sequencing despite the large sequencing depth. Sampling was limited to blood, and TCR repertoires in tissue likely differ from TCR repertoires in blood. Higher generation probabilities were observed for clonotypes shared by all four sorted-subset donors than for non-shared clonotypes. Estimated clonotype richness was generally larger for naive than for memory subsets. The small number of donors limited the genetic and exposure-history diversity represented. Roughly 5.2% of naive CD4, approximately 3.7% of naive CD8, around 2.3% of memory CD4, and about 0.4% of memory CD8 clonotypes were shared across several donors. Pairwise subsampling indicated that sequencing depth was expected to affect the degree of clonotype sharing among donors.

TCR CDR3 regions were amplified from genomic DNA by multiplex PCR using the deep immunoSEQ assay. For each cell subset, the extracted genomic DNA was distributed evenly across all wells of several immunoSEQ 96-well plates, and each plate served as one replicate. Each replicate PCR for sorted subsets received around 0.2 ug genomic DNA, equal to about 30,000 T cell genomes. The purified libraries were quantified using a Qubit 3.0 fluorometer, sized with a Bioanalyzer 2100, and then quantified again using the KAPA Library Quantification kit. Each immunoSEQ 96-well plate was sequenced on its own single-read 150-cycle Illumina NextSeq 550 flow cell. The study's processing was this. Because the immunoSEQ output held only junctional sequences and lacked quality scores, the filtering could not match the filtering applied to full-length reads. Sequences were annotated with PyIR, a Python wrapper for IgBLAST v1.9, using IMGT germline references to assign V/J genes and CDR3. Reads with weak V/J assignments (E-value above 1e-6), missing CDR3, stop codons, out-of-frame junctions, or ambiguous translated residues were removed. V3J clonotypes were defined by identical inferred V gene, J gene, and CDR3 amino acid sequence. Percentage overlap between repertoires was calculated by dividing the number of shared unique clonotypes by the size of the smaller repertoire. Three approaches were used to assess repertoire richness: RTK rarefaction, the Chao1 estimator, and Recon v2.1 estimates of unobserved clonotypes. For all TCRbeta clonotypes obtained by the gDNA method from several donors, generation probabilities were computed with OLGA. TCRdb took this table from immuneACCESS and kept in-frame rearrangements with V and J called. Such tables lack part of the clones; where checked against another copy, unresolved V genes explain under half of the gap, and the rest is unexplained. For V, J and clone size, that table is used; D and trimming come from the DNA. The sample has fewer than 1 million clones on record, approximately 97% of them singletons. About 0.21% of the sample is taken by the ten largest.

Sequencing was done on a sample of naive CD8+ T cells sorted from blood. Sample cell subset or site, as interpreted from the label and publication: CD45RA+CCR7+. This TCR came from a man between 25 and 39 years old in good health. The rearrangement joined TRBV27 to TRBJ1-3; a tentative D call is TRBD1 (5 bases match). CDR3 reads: CASSPTGTFGAGNTIYF. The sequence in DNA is TGTGCCAGCAGTCCAACGGGGACCTTCGGGGCTGGAAACACCATATATTTT.